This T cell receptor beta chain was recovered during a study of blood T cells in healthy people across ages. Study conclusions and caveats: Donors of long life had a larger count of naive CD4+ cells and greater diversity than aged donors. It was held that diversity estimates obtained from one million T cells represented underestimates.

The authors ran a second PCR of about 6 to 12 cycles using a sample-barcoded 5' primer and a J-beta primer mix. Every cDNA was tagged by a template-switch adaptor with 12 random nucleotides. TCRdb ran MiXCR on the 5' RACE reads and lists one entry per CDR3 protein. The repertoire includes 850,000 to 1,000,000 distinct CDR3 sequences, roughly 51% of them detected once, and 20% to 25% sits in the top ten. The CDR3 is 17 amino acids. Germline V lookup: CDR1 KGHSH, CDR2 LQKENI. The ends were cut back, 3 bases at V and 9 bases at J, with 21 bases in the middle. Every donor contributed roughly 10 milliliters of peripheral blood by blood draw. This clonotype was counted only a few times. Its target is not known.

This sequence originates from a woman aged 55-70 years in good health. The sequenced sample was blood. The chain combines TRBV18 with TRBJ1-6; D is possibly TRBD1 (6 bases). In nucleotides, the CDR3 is TGTGCCAGCTCACCGACCGCCCAGGGGCCCATCGGTTCACCCCTCCACTTT. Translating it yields CASSPTAQGPIGSPLHF. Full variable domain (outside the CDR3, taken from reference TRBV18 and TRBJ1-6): NAGVMQNPRHLVRRRGQEARLRCSPMKGHSHVYWYRQLPEEGLKFMVYLQKENIIDESGMPKERFSAEFPKEGPSILRIQQVVRGDSAAYFCASSPTAQGPIGSPLHFGNGTRLTVT.